This T cell receptor beta chain was sequenced in a study of blood T cell repertoires in COVID-19. The wider study: Spain, Italy and the United States supplied samples that represented acute and convalescent COVID-19. The analysed material was cDNA or gDNA that came from T cells, B-cell-depleted T cells, or PBMCs.

Here immunoSEQ multiplex PCR was the method, and the copy in TCRdb shows in-frame clones only, minus some. The top ten hold approximately 1.1% of the sample, which has about 190,000 clones, 88% seen once. The CDR3 contains 14 residues. Germline V lookup: CDR1 LGHDT, CDR2 YNNKEL (reference sequence). The V end lost 0 bases, the J end lost 7 bases, and 13 bases lay between the germline ends. The TCR was taken from a man between 25 and 39 years old with acute or convalescent COVID-19. Sequenced input: peripheral blood. This chain connects TRBV3-1 (or the pseudogene TRBV3-2) to TRBJ2-7; no firm D call. CDR3 sequence (DNA): TGTGCCAGCAGCCAAGATCCGGGTTTAGGTGAGCAGTACTTC. It is translated as CASSQDPGLGEQYF.